This T cell receptor (beta chain) was captured in a study of T cell clonality in common variable immunodeficiency. From germline, CDR1 is LNHDA and CDR2 SQIVND (reference sequence). CDR3 length: 14 residues. The V and J ends lost 3 bases and 1 base respectively, with 9 bases between them. Data came from immunoSEQ multiplex PCR; TCRdb stores just in-frame clones and leaves some out. This sample carries about 30,000 clones, none of them present only once. Many counts were recorded for this clone. The antigen is not known. The read comes to an end 3 residues before the CDR3 does, leaving the germline J gene to fill in the end. Points from the study as a whole: Fewer deletions and N-nucleotide insertions were reportedly seen in common variable immunodeficiency TCR beta sequences.

This rearrangement joins TRBV19 to TRBJ1-1; unclear D gene. This sequence was found in a human donor with common variable immunodeficiency. Sequencing was performed on peripheral blood mononuclear cells. The part of the CDR3 DNA that was read is TGTGCCAGTAGTATGTCGCGCCAGAACACTGAA. Residues: CASSMSRQNTE. The full CDR3 protein reads CASSMSRQNTEAFF. The complete variable domain, with remaining parts taken from reference TRBV19 and TRBJ1-1, reads DGGITQSPKYLFRKEGQNVTLSCEQNLNHDAMYWYRQDPGQGLRLIYYSQIVNDFQKGDIAEGYSVSREKKESFPLTVTSAQKNPTAFYLCASSMSRQNTEAFFGQGTRLTVV.